Following are 26 T cell receptor beta chains from one sample sequenced in a study of long-term antiretroviral therapy in people with HIV. This was the immunoSEQ v3.0 assay at survey level. The assay was immunoSEQ multiplex PCR, and TCRdb's table has in-frame clones only and misses some. Of some 16,000 clones in the sample, over 70% were seen once. The sample here was unsorted PBMCs, taken 2.1 years after starting antiretroviral therapy. The receptor source for this set is a man between 40 and 49 years old with HIV.

This rearrangement joins TRBV19 to TRBJ2-7, with 8 nucleotides matching TRBD2. The CDR3 extends over 14 amino acids. The germline V gene encodes CDR1 LNHDA and CDR2 SQIVND (reference sequence). Unmatched junction bases numbered 4, after V lost 3 bases and J lost 3 bases. The CDR3 loop is CASSMIGTSYEQYF. DNA for the CDR3: TGTGCCAGTAGTATGATCGGGACTAGCTACGAGCAGTACTTC. Complete variable domain (other parts from reference TRBV19 and TRBJ2-7): DGGITQSPKYLFRKEGQNVTLSCEQNLNHDAMYWYRQDPGQGLRLIYYSQIVNDFQKGDIAEGYSVSREKKESFPLTVTSAQKNPTAFYLCASSMIGTSYEQYFGPGTRLTVT.

This chain links TRBV7-3 with TRBJ1-5; 7 bases match TRBD1. The CDR3 is made up of 18 amino acids. V gave up 3 bases and J gave up 2 bases; unmatched junction bases: 13. CDR1 and CDR2 from the germline V gene are SGHTA and FQGTGA. The DNA of the CDR3 is TGTGCCAGCAGCTTCGTGGGACAGAGACCTTATGGCAATCAGCCCCAGCATTTT. Its translation is CASSFVGQRPYGNQPQHF.

The CDR3 loop is CASSVTSDKYTDTQYF. As DNA, the CDR3 is TGTGCCAGCAGCGTAACTTCGGACAAATACACAGATACGCAGTATTTT. The chain links TRBV9 to TRBJ2-3; TRBD1 might be the D (5 bases). V was shortened by 1 base and J by 2 bases, with 14 bases between the two germline ends. This CDR3 has 16 residues. Germline V CDR1 and CDR2: SGDLS, YYNGEE.

This chain connects TRBV30 to TRBJ1-4, with D perhaps TRBD1 (5 bases). Trimming left V 0 bases short and J 3 bases short, with 14 bases between. This CDR3 contains 16 residues. From germline, CDR1 is GTSNPN and CDR2 SVGIG (reference sequence). CDR3 coding DNA: TGTGCCTGGAGTGTTCGCACAGGCACCTCTAATGAAAAACTGTTTTTT. Its protein is CAWSVRTGTSNEKLFF.

The V call is TRBV2, the J call TRBJ1-5; a weak D match, TRBD1 (5 bases). CDR3 size: 14 residues. Trimming shortened V by 3 bases and J by 4 bases, and 10 bases separated the two germline ends. From germline, CDR1 is SNHLY and CDR2 FYNNEI. CDR3 in amino acids: CASSERGQNQPQHF. The CDR3 DNA reads as TGTGCCAGCAGTGAGAGGGGTCAAAATCAGCCCCAGCATTTT.

The J gene is TRBJ1-2, the V gene TRBV29-1; 9 nucleotides match TRBD1. Germline V gene lookup returns CDR1 SQVTM and CDR2 ANQGSEA. This CDR3 is built from 12 residues. V gave up 8 bases and J gave up 2 bases; unmatched junction bases: 3. The CDR3 DNA is TGCAGCTTAACAGGGGGCAACTATGGCTACACCTTC. It is translated as CSLTGGNYGYTF.

This sequence joins TRBV20-1 and TRBJ1-1; D remains unclear. The germline CDR1 and CDR2 sequences are DFQATT and SNEGSKA (reference sequence). V lost 1 base and J 7 bases, leaving 7 bases between the germline ends. The CDR3 has 11 residues. The CDR3 DNA sequence: TGCAGTGCTAGAGGCGTAGGTGAAGCTTTCTTT. Protein sequence: CSARGVGEAFF.

V gene TRBV6-5 combines with J gene TRBJ2-6; D is unresolved. CDR3 length: 15 amino acids. CDR1 and CDR2 (germline): MNHEY, SVGAGI. V lost 6 bases and J 0 bases, leaving 9 bases between the germline ends. CDR3 bases: TGTGCCAGCAGGCCCGGCGACTCTGGGGCCAACGTCCTGACTTTC. Translation: CASRPGDSGANVLTF.

Regarding this clone: This CDR3 is missing its conserved last phenylalanine or tryptophan, likely due to a read error. The limits of the CDR3 on the DNA are not certain, so only TCRdb's listed CDR3 is given. J is TRBJ2-7 and V is TRBV2. Germline CDR1 SNHLY, CDR2 FYNNEI. 12 amino acids form the CDR3, both terminal residues included. This CDR3 is CASPNWDGSVLI.

The chain employs TRBV11-2 and TRBJ2-7; TRBD1 aligns across 9 bases. CDR1 is SGHAT and CDR2 is FQNNGV in the germline V gene. The CDR3 is 13 residues long. Trimming took 5 bases from V and 4 from J; bases not matched to a gene: 3. The CDR3, as DNA: TGTGCCAGCAGCCAGGGACAGGGATACGAGCAGTACTTC. Protein sequence: CASSQGQGYEQYF.

The chain employs TRBV14 and TRBJ1-1; unclear D gene. This CDR3 spans 14 amino acids. V gave up 4 bases and J gave up 1 base, with 10 bases separating them. Germline CDR1 is SGHDN and CDR2 is FVKESK. As DNA, the CDR3 is TGTGCCAGCAGCCCCTCGCAGCCGAACACTGAAGCTTTCTTT. It codes for CASSPSQPNTEAFF.

The rearrangement uses TRBV10-2 and TRBJ2-2, with D perhaps TRBD2 (5 bases). Germline CDR1 WSHSY, CDR2 SAAADI. The CDR3 contains 14 residues. The V and J ends lost 3 bases and 6 bases respectively, with 11 bases between them. The CDR3 nucleotides are TGCGCCAGCAGTGATGTGTTTAGCGCCGGGGAGCTGTTTTTT. Translation gives CASSDVFSAGELFF.

The chain combines TRBV19 with TRBJ2-7, with D maybe TRBD2 (7 bases). V lost 3 bases to trimming and J lost 7 bases, with 13 bases between them. This CDR3 comprises 13 residues. Germline V gives CDR1 LNHDA, CDR2 SQIVND (reference sequence). CDR3: CASSMGGAGEQYF. CDR3 bases: TGTGCCAGTAGTATGGGGGGGGCTGGTGAGCAGTACTTC.

The V gene is TRBV6-6, the J gene TRBJ1-6; D not resolved. The length of the CDR3 is 15 residues. From germline, CDR1 is MNHNY and CDR2 SVGAGI (reference sequence). Trimming took 2 bases from V and 3 from J, leaving 8 bases between them. The CDR3 here is CASSYAGFYNSPLHF. The CDR3 DNA is TGTGCCAGCAGTTACGCAGGCTTCTATAATTCACCCCTCCACTTT.

The chain has TRBV5-4 and TRBJ2-5, with D maybe TRBD1 (5 bases). The CDR3 runs 13 residues. V lost 0 bases and J 4 bases, leaving 7 bases between the germline ends. Germline-derived CDR1 and CDR2 are SGHNT and YYREEE (reference sequence). CDR3 nucleotides: TGTGCCAGCAGCTTGGAGACAGCAGAGACCCAGTACTTC. Amino acid sequence: CASSLETAETQYF.

Only one count was recorded for this clone. The rearrangement links TRBV19 to TRBJ2-1, with 8 nucleotides matching TRBD1. The germline V gene encodes CDR1 LNHDA and CDR2 SQIVND (reference sequence). Unmatched junction bases numbered 3, after V lost 6 bases and J lost 2 bases. The CDR3 has 14 amino acids. The CDR3 protein is CASSDRGTYNEQFF. The CDR3 region has the DNA TGTGCCAGTAGCGACAGGGGAACCTACAATGAGCAGTTCTTC.

The chain couples TRBV18 to TRBJ1-5; D is ambiguous. The CDR3 is made up of 13 amino acids. Trimming stripped 3 bases from V and 5 bases from J, with 8 bases between. Germline values: CDR1 KGHSH, CDR2 LQKENI. This CDR3 is CASSPGADQPQHF. The CDR3 DNA sequence: TGTGCCAGCTCACCGGGCGCAGATCAGCCCCAGCATTTT.

This clone appeared a single time. The V call is TRBV5-1, the J call TRBJ2-3; D ambiguous. The CDR3 is 14 residues long. Trimming took 2 bases from V and 6 from J, leaving 13 bases between them. Per germline, CDR1 SGHRS and CDR2 YFSETQ. The CDR3: CASSFLTDADTQYF. CDR3 DNA: TGCGCCAGCAGCTTCCTGACTGATGCCGATACGCAGTATTTT.

The CDR3 sequence: CASGLVTGATDTQYF. Here the CDR3 DNA reads TGTGCTAGTGGTTTGGTCACAGGGGCCACAGATACGCAGTATTTT. J is TRBJ2-3 and V is TRBV12-5, with 7 bases fitting TRBD1. CDR1 is LGHNT, CDR2 FRNRAP, per germline. Trimming removed 0 bases from V and 2 bases from J; junction bases left unmatched: 2. The CDR3 has 15 residues. The variable domain in full, with the rest retrieved from reference TRBV12-5 and TRBJ2-3, is DARVTQTPRHKVTEMGQEVTMRCQPILGHNTVFWYRQTMMQGLELLAYFRNRAPLDDSGMPKDRFSAEMPDATLATLKIQPSEPRDSAVYFCASGLVTGATDTQYFGPGTRLTVL.

This clone showed up just a few times. The rearrangement joins TRBV4-1 to TRBJ1-2; weak D call: TRBD1 (5 bases). Trimming took off 1 base at V and 0 bases at J, with 12 bases between the two ends. The CDR3 is 16 amino acids. Germline values: CDR1 MGHRA, CDR2 YSYEKL. CDR3 sequence reads: CASSQAGMGANYGYTF. In DNA, the CDR3 is TGCGCCAGCAGCCAAGCAGGGATGGGAGCTAACTATGGCTACACCTTC.

The rearrangement uses TRBV6-6 and TRBJ2-1, with TRBD1 matching over 8 bases. CDR3 length: 15 amino acids. The junction had 5 bases not matched to a gene; V was cut back by 6 bases and J by 1 base. Germline V gives CDR1 MNHNY, CDR2 SVGAGI (reference sequence). CDR3 coding DNA: TGTGCCAGCAGAAAAGGACAGGGTTCCTACAATGAGCAGTTCTTC. It translates to CASRKGQGSYNEQFF.

The chain carries TRBV9 and TRBJ2-4; 10 bases align to TRBD1. Germline loops: CDR1 SGDLS, CDR2 YYNGEE. The CDR3 has 15 residues. V shed 3 bases and J 1 base; nucleotides not matched to a gene: 1. CDR3 residues: CASSEGQGAKNIQYF. DNA of the CDR3: TGTGCCAGCAGCGAGGGACAGGGGGCCAAAAACATTCAGTACTTC.

This chain connects TRBV2 to TRBJ2-7; the D is unclear. The V gene's germline CDR1 is SNHLY and CDR2 FYNNEI. The CDR3 runs to 12 residues. V was shortened by 5 bases and J by 3 bases, with 8 bases between the two germline ends. The CDR3 region is CASSSFDYEQYF. Written as DNA, the CDR3 is TGTGCCAGCAGTAGTTTCGACTACGAGCAGTACTTC.

V usage is TRBV4-1 and J usage is TRBJ1-2, with 8 bases matching TRBD1. CDR1 is MGHRA and CDR2 is YSYEKL in the germline V gene. The V gene end was trimmed by 0 bases and the J gene end by 7 bases; junction bases not matched to a gene: 10. There are 16 residues in the CDR3. CDR3 sequence (DNA): TGCGCCAGCAGCCAAGAACCCCCGGACAGGGTGAGTGGCTACACCTTC. It yields the protein CASSQEPPDRVSGYTF.

The chain employs TRBV19 and TRBJ1-2, with TRBD1 matching 8 bases. The CDR3 is made up of 14 amino acids. With 3 bases clipped from V and 2 bases from J, the junction kept 2 bases outside the gene matches. In germline, CDR1 is LNHDA, CDR2 SQIVND (reference sequence). The CDR3 DNA is TGTGCCAGTAGTATCACAGGGGGGAACTATGGCTACACCTTC. Its protein product is CASSITGGNYGYTF.

This clone was seen only a few times. This rearrangement joins TRBV19 to TRBJ1-5; D not resolved. The CDR3 is 12 residues long. The V and J ends lost 5 bases and 5 bases respectively, with 7 bases between them. In germline, CDR1 is LNHDA, CDR2 SQIVND (reference sequence). The CDR3 bases are TGTGCCAGTAGTCTGGGTTATCAGCCCCAGCATTTT. Amino acids: CASSLGYQPQHF.